This passage covers 11 T cell receptor beta chains from one sample sequenced in a study of cytomegalovirus exposure and HLA in healthy donors. 13 Jbeta primers and 60 Vbeta primers were used for the PCR. Measured with immunoSEQ multiplex PCR; TCRdb has only the in-frame clones, and not every one. The data hold more than 150,000 clones, with 65% to 80% observed a single time. Source material: PBMCs. These receptors originate from a woman between 35 and 50 years old in good health and CMV-seropositive.

This clone came up a few times. V is TRBV6-6 and J is TRBJ2-2; D might be TRBD1 (5 bases). The CDR3 totals 15 residues. Looked up from germline, CDR1 is MNHNY and CDR2 is SVGAGI (reference sequence). V lost 0 bases to trimming and J lost 4 bases, with 9 bases between them. The CDR3 DNA reads TGTGCCAGCAGTTACTCGGACACGGGCACCGGGGAGCTGTTTTTT. Its protein is CASSYSDTGTGELFF.

The chain links TRBV2 to TRBJ2-7, with TRBD1 matching 9 bases. The CDR3 loop spans 12 amino acids. CDR1 is SNHLY and CDR2 is FYNNEI in the germline V gene. With 8 bases clipped from V and 6 bases from J, the junction kept 5 bases outside the gene matches. As DNA, the CDR3 is TGTGCCAGCGGGACAGGGCGTAGCGAGCAGTACTTC. Protein product: CASGTGRSEQYF.

This clone was detected only a few times. V and J are TRBV6-6 and TRBJ1-1; TRBD1 matches 8 bases. The V and J ends lost 5 bases and 3 bases, in that order; junction bases with no gene match: 8. The germline V gene encodes CDR1 MNHNY and CDR2 SVGAGI (reference sequence). The length of the CDR3 is 15 residues. The CDR3 region has the DNA TGTGCCAGCAGTGGCGGGGACAGGCCTGACACTGAAGCTTTCTTT. Protein product: CASSGGDRPDTEAFF.

CDR3 DNA: TGTGCCCTCCAGGCGCCAACCTCCTACGAGCAGTACTTC. It yields the protein CALQAPTSYEQYF. The chain joins TRBV2 to TRBJ2-7; no reliable D call. CDR3 length: 13 amino acids. V was trimmed by 11 bases and J by 0 bases, leaving 14 bases between them. Germline loops: CDR1 SNHLY, CDR2 FYNNEI. Combining the CDR3 with reference TRBV2 and TRBJ2-7 gives the whole variable domain EPEVTQTPSHQVTQMGQEVILRCVPISNHLYFYWYRQILGQKVEFLVSFYNNEISEKSEIFDDQFSVERPDGSNFTLKIRSTKLEDSAMYFCALQAPTSYEQYFGPGTRLTVT.

The chain is built from TRBV18 and TRBJ2-3; 7 bases align to TRBD1. V trimming: 3 bases; J trimming: 8 bases; junction bases outside the gene matches: 8. This CDR3 has 14 amino acids. Germline CDR1 reads KGHSH; CDR2 reads LQKENI. The CDR3 loop reads CASSPYSGQSTQYF. As DNA, the CDR3 is TGTGCCAGCTCACCTTATTCGGGACAGAGTACGCAGTATTTT. Full variable domain (missing parts from reference TRBV18 and TRBJ2-3): NAGVMQNPRHLVRRRGQEARLRCSPMKGHSHVYWYRQLPEEGLKFMVYLQKENIIDESGMPKERFSAEFPKEGPSILRIQQVVRGDSAAYFCASSPYSGQSTQYFGPGTRLTVL.

The V call is TRBV11-2, the J call TRBJ2-7; 12 bases align to TRBD1. This CDR3 is 14 amino acids long. Germline lookup yields CDR1 SGHAT and CDR2 FQNNGV. Trimming took 5 bases from V and 6 from J; bases not matched to a gene: 5. Here the CDR3 DNA reads TGTGCCAGCAGCCGCGGGACAGGGGGCTTCGAGCAGTACTTC. Protein product: CASSRGTGGFEQYF.

A single count supports this clone. This chain joins TRBV10-3 and TRBJ1-5; D is unresolved. The CDR3 contains 13 residues. Germline values: CDR1 ENHRY, CDR2 SYGVKD. Trimming removed 3 bases from V and 5 bases from J, with 8 bases in between. For the CDR3, the DNA is TGTGCCATCAGTGATGGGCGGGATCAGCCCCAGCATTTT. Its translation is CAISDGRDQPQHF.

The CDR3 DNA is TGTGCCAGCAGCGCCGGACAGGGACCAAACTATGGCTACACCTTC. Translation: CASSAGQGPNYGYTF. J is TRBJ1-2 and V is TRBV9; 8 bases line up with TRBD1. V gave up 3 bases and J gave up 2 bases; unmatched junction bases: 6. The CDR3 length is 15 residues. Germline loops: CDR1 SGDLS, CDR2 YYNGEE.

The chain employs TRBV5-6 and TRBJ2-1; 13 nucleotides match TRBD2. The CDR3 totals 16 residues. Germline CDR1 is SGHDT and CDR2 is YYEEEE. The J segment lost 7 bases and the V segment lost 4 bases, leaving 8 bases of the junction unmatched. The CDR3 DNA sequence: TGTGCCAGCAGCCAATTCGGGACTAGCGGGGAAAATGAGCAGTTCTTC. Encoded protein: CASSQFGTSGENEQFF.

This clone has a handful of counts. This rearrangement joins TRBV19 to TRBJ1-4; tentatively, D is TRBD1 (5 bases). Germline V gives CDR1 LNHDA, CDR2 SQIVND (reference sequence). This CDR3 contains 15 residues. V was trimmed by 2 bases and J by 7 bases, leaving 14 bases between them. CDR3: CASSISGSAGEKLFF. The CDR3 region has the DNA TGTGCCAGTAGTATATCAGGGTCGGCCGGTGAAAAACTGTTTTTT.

This chain connects TRBV6-6 to TRBJ1-1; D is ambiguous. Trimming removed 2 bases at V and 2 bases at J, with 12 bases between. The CDR3 has 15 residues. The V gene's germline CDR1 is MNHNY and CDR2 SVGAGI (reference sequence). The CDR3 DNA is TGTGCCAGCAGTTACCCTTTGGCTCAAAACACTGAAGCTTTCTTT. Protein sequence: CASSYPLAQNTEAFF.